This T cell receptor (beta chain) was identified during a study of identical twins. Study-level points and caveats: Sharing of beta out-of-frame sequences by twins showed a weaker excess.

A template switching step contributed a universal primer site, while unique molecular identifiers were present in the cDNA. TCRdb processed the 5' RACE reads anew with MiXCR; each CDR3 protein has one entry. The table has 500,000 or so distinct CDR3 sequences, about 13% seen once. Many counts were recorded for this clonotype. No antigen is known for it. J was trimmed by 0 bases and V by 6 bases; bases with no gene match: 9. Germline CDR1 and CDR2: SQVTM and ANQGSEA. The CDR3 sequence is 15 residues long. The same sample was also studied in work on yellow fever vaccine responses in identical twins. That work adds: Each twin's T cell response to the vaccine was reported to look partly convergent and partly personalized.

The chain combines TRBV29-1 with TRBJ2-7; TRBD1 matches at 9 bases. The TCR comes from a young woman in good health. The source material was CD4+ T cells sorted from blood. The CDR3 bases are TGCAGCGTCCCGGGACAGGGAATAACCTCCTACGAGCAGTACTTC. Translating gives CSVPGQGITSYEQYF.